Only a few counts were recorded for the clone carrying this T cell receptor (beta chain). Germline CDR1 is DFQATT and CDR2 is SNEGSKA (reference sequence). The CDR3 has 11 amino acids. V was clipped by 3 bases and J by 11 bases, with 14 bases between them. This sample was taken from a study of CD8 T cells in ankylosing spondylitis. TCRdb re-called the 5' RACE reads with MiXCR, one entry per CDR3 protein. The data contain more than 250,000 distinct CDR3 sequences, 11% of them seen just once; the ten biggest clones take up about 10%. Sample: blood, either unsorted or a sorted T cell fraction (not recorded which). The receptor comes from a female donor with ankylosing spondylitis or in good health (not recorded which). The chain joins TRBV20-1 to TRBJ2-7; D remains ambiguous. CDR3 protein: CSARIGEREYF. CDR3 sequence (DNA): TGCAGTGCTAGGATTGGGGAAAGGGAGTACTTC.